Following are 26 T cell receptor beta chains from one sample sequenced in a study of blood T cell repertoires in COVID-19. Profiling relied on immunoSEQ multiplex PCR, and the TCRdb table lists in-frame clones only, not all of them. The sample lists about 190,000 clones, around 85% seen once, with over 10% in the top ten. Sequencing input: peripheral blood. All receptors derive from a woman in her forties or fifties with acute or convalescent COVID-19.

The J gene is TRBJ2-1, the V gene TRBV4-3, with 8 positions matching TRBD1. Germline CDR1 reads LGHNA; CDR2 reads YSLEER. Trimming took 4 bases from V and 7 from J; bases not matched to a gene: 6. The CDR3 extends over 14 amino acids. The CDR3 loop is CASSPGQGSNEQFF. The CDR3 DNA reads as TGCGCCAGCAGCCCCGGACAGGGATCGAATGAGCAGTTCTTC.

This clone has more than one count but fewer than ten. The CDR3 coding sequence is TGTGCCAGTAGACGCGGACAGGACCAAGAGACCCAGTACTTC. It specifies CASRRGQDQETQYF. V gene TRBV19 combines with J gene TRBJ2-5, with 7 bases that match TRBD1. Looked up from germline, CDR1 is LNHDA and CDR2 is SQIVND (reference sequence). The CDR3 has 14 residues. The trim removed 6 bases at V and 0 bases at J, leaving 4 bases unmatched.

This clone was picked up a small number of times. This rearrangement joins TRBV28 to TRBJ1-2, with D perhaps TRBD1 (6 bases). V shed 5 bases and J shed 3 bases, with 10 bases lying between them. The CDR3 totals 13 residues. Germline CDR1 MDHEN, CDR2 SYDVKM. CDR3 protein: CASSTRGHYGYTF. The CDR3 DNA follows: TGTGCCAGCAGTACCAGGGGCCACTATGGCTACACCTTC.

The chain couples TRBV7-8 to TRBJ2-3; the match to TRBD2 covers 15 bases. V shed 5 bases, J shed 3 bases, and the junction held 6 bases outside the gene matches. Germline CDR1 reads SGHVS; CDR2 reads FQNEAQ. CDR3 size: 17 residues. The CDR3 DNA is TGTGCCAGCAGCCCGGGGACTAGCGGGAGGTCAACAGATACGCAGTATTTT. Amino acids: CASSPGTSGRSTDTQYF.

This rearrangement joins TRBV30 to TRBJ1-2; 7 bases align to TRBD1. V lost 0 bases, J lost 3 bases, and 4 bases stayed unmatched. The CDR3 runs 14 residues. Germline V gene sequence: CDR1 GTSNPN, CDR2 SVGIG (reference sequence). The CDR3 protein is CAWSVAGGDYGYTF. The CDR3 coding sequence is TGTGCCTGGAGTGTAGCAGGGGGAGACTATGGCTACACCTTC.

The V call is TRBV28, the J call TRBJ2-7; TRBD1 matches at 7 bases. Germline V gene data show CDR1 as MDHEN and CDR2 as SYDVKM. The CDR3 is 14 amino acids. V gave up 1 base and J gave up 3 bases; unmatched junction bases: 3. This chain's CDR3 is CASSLSHRGYEQYF. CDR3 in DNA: TGTGCCAGCAGTTTATCGCACAGGGGCTACGAGCAGTACTTC.

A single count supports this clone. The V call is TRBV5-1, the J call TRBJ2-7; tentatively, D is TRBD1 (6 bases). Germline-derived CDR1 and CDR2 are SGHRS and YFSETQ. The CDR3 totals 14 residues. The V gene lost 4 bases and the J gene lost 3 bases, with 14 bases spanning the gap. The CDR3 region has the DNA TGCGCCAGCAGCGGAACCGGGACATTCTACGAGCAGTACTTC. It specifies CASSGTGTFYEQYF.

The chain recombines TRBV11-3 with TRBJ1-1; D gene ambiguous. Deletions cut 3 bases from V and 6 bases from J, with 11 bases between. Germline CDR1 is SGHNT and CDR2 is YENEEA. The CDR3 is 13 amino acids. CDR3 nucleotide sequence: TGTGCCAGCAGCTTCCTTCCCGGGGCTGAAGCTTTCTTT. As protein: CASSFLPGAEAFF. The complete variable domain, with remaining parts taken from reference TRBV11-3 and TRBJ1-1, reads EAGVVQSPRYKIIEKKQPVAFWCNPISGHNTLYWYLQNLGQGPELLIRYENEEAVDDSQLPKDRFSAERLKGVDSTLKIQPAELGDSAVYLCASSFLPGAEAFFGQGTRLTVV.

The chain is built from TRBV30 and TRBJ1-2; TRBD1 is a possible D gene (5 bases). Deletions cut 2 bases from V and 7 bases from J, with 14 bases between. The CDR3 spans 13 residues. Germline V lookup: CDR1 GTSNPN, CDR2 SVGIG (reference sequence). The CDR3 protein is CAWSPIAGVGYTF. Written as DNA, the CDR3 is TGTGCCTGGAGTCCTATCGCGGGGGTTGGCTACACCTTC.

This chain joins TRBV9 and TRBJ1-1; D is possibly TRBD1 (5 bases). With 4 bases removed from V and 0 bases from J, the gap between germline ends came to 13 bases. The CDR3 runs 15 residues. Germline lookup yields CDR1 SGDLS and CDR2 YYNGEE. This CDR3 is CASSPTRQMNTEAFF. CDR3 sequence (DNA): TGTGCCAGCAGCCCGACCCGACAGATGAACACTGAAGCTTTCTTT.

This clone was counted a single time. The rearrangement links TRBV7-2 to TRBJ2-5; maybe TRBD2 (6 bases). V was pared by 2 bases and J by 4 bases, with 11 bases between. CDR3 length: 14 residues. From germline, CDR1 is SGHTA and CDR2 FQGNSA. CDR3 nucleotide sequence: TGTGCCAGCAGCTTACAGGAGGGACGAGAGACCCAGTACTTC. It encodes CASSLQEGRETQYF.

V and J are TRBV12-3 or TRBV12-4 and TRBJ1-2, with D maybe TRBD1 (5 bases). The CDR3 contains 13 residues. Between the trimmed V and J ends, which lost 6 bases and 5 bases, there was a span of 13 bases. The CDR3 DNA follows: TGTGCCAGCAGCCGGGGGACCCGTTATGGCTACACCTTC. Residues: CASSRGTRYGYTF.

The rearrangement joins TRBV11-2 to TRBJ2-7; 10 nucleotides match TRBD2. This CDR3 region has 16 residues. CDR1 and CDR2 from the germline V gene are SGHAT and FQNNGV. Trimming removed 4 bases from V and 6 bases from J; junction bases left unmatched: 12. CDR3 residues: CASSSPPASGRTEQYF. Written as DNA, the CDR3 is TGTGCCAGCAGCTCTCCCCCCGCTAGCGGGAGAACCGAGCAGTACTTC.

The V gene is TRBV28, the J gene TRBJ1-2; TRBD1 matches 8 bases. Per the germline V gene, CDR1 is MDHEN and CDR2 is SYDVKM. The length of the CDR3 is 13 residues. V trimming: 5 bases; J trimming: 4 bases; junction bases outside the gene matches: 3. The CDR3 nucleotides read TGTGCCAGCAGTCTCGACAGGGGCTATGGCTACACCTTC. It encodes CASSLDRGYGYTF.

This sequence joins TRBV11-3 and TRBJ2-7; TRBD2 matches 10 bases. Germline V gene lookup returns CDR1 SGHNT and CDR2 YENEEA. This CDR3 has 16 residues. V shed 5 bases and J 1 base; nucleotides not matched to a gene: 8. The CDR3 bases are TGTGCCAGCAGCCAGTCTAGCGGGGGTCCTTCCTACGAGCAGTACTTC. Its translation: CASSQSSGGPSYEQYF.

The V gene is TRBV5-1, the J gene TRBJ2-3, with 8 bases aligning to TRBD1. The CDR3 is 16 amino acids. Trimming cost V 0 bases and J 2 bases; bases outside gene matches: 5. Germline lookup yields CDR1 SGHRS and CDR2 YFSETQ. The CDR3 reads CASSLARGQVTDTQYF. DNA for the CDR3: TGCGCCAGCAGCTTGGCCAGGGGACAGGTCACAGATACGCAGTATTTT.

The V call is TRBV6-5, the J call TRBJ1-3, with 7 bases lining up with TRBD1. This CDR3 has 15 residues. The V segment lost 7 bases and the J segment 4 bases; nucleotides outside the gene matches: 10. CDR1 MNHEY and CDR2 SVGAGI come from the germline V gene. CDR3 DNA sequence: TGTGCCAGCAAAGGGGGCGAGGTGCCAGGAAACACCATATATTTT. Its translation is CASKGGEVPGNTIYF.

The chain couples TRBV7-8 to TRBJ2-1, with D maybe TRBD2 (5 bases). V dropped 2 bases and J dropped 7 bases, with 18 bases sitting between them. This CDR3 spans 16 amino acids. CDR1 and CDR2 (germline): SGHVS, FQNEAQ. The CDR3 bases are TGTGCCAGCAGCTTACCTCCCCCGGATCGGGGTAATGAGCAGTTCTTC. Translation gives CASSLPPPDRGNEQFF.

For the CDR3, the DNA is TGTGCCACCGCGAGACAGGGGGAGTACTATGGGGCCAACGTCCTGACTTTC. Its translation is CATARQGEYYGANVLTF. The gene calls are TRBV19 and TRBJ2-6; 9 nucleotides agree with TRBD1. The CDR3 is made up of 17 amino acids. Trimming took 10 bases from V and 3 from J; bases not matched to a gene: 13. CDR1 is LNHDA and CDR2 is SQIVND in the germline V gene (reference sequence). Together with reference TRBV19 and TRBJ2-6, the CDR3 gives the full variable domain: DGGITQSPKYLFRKEGQNVTLSCEQNLNHDAMYWYRQDPGQGLRLIYYSQIVNDFQKGDIAEGYSVSREKKESFPLTVTSAQKNPTAFYLCATARQGEYYGANVLTFGAGSRLTVL.

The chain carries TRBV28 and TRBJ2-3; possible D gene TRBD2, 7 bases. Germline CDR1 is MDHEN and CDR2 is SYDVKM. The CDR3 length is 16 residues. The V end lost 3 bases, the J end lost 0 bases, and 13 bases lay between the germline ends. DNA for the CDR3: TGTGCCAGCAGTTTCGGCGGGGGCGGGAGCACAGATACGCAGTATTTT. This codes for CASSFGGGGSTDTQYF.

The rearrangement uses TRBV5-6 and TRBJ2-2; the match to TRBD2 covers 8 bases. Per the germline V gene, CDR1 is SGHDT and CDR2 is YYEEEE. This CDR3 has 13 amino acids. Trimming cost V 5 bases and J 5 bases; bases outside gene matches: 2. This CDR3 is CASRAGGTGELFF. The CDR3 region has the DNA TGTGCCAGCAGGGCGGGGGGAACCGGGGAGCTGTTTTTT.

The CDR3 reads CASSHPPVGQEETQYF. DNA of the CDR3: TGTGCCAGCAGCCATCCCCCCGTCGGCCAGGAAGAGACCCAGTACTTC. This chain uses TRBV7-2 with TRBJ2-5; D is unresolved. The CDR3 contains 16 residues. The germline V and J ends were trimmed by 5 bases and 3 bases, with 19 bases remaining between them. CDR1 and CDR2 from the germline V gene are SGHTA and FQGNSA.

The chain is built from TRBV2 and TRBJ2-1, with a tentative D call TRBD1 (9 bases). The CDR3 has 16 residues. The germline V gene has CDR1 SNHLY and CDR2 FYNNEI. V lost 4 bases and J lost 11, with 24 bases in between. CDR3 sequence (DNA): TGTGCCAGCAGTGGGACCGGGACAGGGCTTAGCGGGAAGCAGTTCTTC. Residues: CASSGTGTGLSGKQFF.

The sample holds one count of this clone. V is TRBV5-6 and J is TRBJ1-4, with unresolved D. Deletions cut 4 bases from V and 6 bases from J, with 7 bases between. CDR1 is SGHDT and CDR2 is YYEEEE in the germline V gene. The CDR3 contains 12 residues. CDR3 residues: CASSAQYEKLFF. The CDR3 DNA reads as TGTGCCAGCAGCGCCCAGTATGAAAAACTGTTTTTT.

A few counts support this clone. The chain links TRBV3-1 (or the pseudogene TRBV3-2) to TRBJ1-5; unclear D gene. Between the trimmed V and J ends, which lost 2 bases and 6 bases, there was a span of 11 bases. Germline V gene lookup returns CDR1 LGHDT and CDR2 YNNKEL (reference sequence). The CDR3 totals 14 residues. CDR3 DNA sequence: TGTGCCAGCAGCCAATCCGGGGATAGTCAGCCCCAGCATTTT. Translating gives CASSQSGDSQPQHF.

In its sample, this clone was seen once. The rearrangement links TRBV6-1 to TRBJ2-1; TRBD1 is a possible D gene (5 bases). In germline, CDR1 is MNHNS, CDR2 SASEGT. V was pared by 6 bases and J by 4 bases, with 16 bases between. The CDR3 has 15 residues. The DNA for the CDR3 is TGTGCCAGCAGGCCCCAACAGGTGAAGTACAATGAGCAGTTCTTC. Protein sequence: CASRPQQVKYNEQFF.